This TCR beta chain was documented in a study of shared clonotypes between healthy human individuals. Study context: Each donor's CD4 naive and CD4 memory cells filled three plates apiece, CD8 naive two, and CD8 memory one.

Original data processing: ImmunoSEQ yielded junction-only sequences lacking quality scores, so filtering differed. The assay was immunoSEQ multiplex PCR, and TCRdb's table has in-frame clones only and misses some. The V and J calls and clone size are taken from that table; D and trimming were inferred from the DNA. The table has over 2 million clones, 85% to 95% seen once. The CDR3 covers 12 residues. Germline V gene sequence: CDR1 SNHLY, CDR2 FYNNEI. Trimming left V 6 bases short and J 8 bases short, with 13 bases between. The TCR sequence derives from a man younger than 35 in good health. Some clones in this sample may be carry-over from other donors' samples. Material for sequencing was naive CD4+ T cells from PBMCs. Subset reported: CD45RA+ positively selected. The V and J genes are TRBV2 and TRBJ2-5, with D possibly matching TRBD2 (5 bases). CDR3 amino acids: CASSAEVETQYF. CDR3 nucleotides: TGTGCCAGCAGCGCGGAGGTGGAAACCCAGTACTTC.